The 26 T cell receptor beta chains presented below share a single source sample, sequenced in a study of blood T cell repertoires in COVID-19. The repertoire was sequenced with immunoSEQ multiplex PCR; TCRdb's copy has only in-frame clones and lacks some. The profile shows 20,000 to 25,000 clones, 65% to 85% of them singletons. Sequencing was done on a sample of peripheral blood. The receptors derive from an elderly man with active or convalescent COVID-19.

The gene calls are TRBV6-2 or TRBV6-3 and TRBJ2-3, with 9 positions matching TRBD1. V trimming: 0 bases; J trimming: 2 bases; junction bases outside the gene matches: 6. The CDR3 has 17 amino acids. Germline assignment: CDR1 MNHEY and CDR2 SVGEGT. This chain's CDR3 is CASSYSGTGKITDTQYF. DNA of the CDR3: TGTGCCAGCAGTTACTCAGGGACAGGGAAAATCACAGATACGCAGTATTTT.

This chain joins TRBV27 and TRBJ2-7; no reliable D call. The V end lost 0 bases, the J end lost 5 bases, and 8 bases lay between the germline ends. The CDR3 is made up of 13 amino acids. Germline V gives CDR1 MNHEY, CDR2 SMNVEV (reference sequence). The CDR3 DNA reads TGTGCCAGCAGTTTATCGTTAGCAAACGAGCAGTACTTC. Translating gives CASSLSLANEQYF.

J is TRBJ1-2 and V is TRBV11-2, with D hard to call. The length of the CDR3 is 14 residues. Germline V lookup: CDR1 SGHAT, CDR2 FQNNGV. V was pared by 1 base and J by 0 bases, with 6 bases between. The CDR3 coding sequence is TGTGCCAGCAGCTTAGGGCCAGCTAACTATGGCTACACCTTC. Translated: CASSLGPANYGYTF.

This chain uses TRBV5-5 with TRBJ2-7; D might be TRBD2 (6 bases). The CDR3 loop spans 13 amino acids. Per germline, CDR1 SGHKS and CDR2 YYEKEE (reference sequence). Trimming took off 3 bases at V and 7 bases at J, with 14 bases between the two ends. DNA for the CDR3: TGTGCCAGCAGCTCCAACGGAGGGGATGAGCAGTACTTC. This gives the protein CASSSNGGDEQYF.

This clone was found a few times. V is TRBV5-4 and J is TRBJ2-2; possibly TRBD2 for D (6 bases). Trimming took 2 bases from V and 3 from J, leaving 14 bases between them. This CDR3 comprises 16 residues. Germline V gene sequence: CDR1 SGHNT, CDR2 YYREEE (reference sequence). The CDR3: CASSFGGNQHTGELFF. The CDR3 DNA reads TGTGCCAGCAGCTTCGGAGGGAATCAGCACACCGGGGAGCTGTTTTTT.

The chain has TRBV11-2 and TRBJ2-2; unclear D gene. Trimming removed 1 base at V and 0 bases at J, with 3 bases between. The CDR3 is 14 amino acids. In germline, CDR1 is SGHAT, CDR2 FQNNGV. In DNA form, the CDR3 reads TGTGCCAGCAGCTTAGGCGCGAACACCGGGGAGCTGTTTTTT. Encoded protein: CASSLGANTGELFF.

The rearrangement joins TRBV6-2 or TRBV6-3 to TRBJ2-4; maybe TRBD1 (5 bases). Trimming removed 1 base at V and 8 bases at J, with 15 bases between. CDR3 length: 15 residues. Germline V gene data show CDR1 as MNHEY and CDR2 as SVGEGT. Here the CDR3 DNA reads TGTGCCAGCAGTTACTTTCCACGTAGGGGCGACATTCAGTACTTC. Translation: CASSYFPRRGDIQYF.

A remark on this clone: The germline gene is not matched at one end of the junction; a read error may be the cause. This chain links TRBV28 with TRBJ2-7, with a weak D call TRBD1 (6 bases). The CDR3 loop spans 12 amino acids. Germline V CDR1 and CDR2: MDHEN, SYDVKM. The CDR3 sequence is CASSEIAGEKCF. DNA for the CDR3: TGTGCCAGCAGTGAAATCGCAGGGGAAAAGTGCTTC.

This chain uses TRBV4-1 with TRBJ1-2; no firm D call. This CDR3 contains 17 residues. In germline, CDR1 is MGHRA, CDR2 YSYEKL. V lost 0 bases to trimming and J lost 0 bases, with 14 bases between them. The CDR3 sequence is CASSQDPLTVSNYGYTF. CDR3 coding DNA: TGCGCCAGCAGCCAAGACCCCTTAACAGTTTCTAACTATGGCTACACCTTC.

The V gene is TRBV2, the J gene TRBJ1-5, with 7 bases that match TRBD1. Germline CDR1 and CDR2: SNHLY and FYNNEI. CDR3 length equals 14 residues. V lost 8 bases to trimming and J lost 3 bases; unmatched junction nucleotides: 7. Here the CDR3 reads CASGRRGLNQPQHF. The CDR3 coding sequence is TGTGCCAGCGGGCGTAGGGGGCTCAATCAGCCCCAGCATTTT.

This chain uses TRBV6-1 with TRBJ2-7; D might be TRBD2 (6 bases). The length of the CDR3 is 15 residues. Germline CDR1 is MNHNS and CDR2 is SASEGT. V dropped 2 bases and J dropped 0 bases, with 11 bases sitting between them. Here the CDR3 reads CASSERAGSSYEQYF. CDR3 nucleotide sequence: TGTGCCAGCAGTGAACGGGCGGGGAGCTCCTACGAGCAGTACTTC.

This clone has just one count. V usage is TRBV23-1 and J usage is TRBJ2-7, with TRBD1 identical over 10 bases. TRBV23-1 is classed as an ORF, of uncertain function. Trimming cost V 4 bases and J 4 bases; bases outside gene matches: 4. The CDR3 contains 14 residues. CDR3 nucleotides: TGCGCCAGCAGTCGCCGGGACAGGGGTTACGAGCAGTACTTC. As protein: CASSRRDRGYEQYF.

J is TRBJ1-2 and V is TRBV5-4; unclear D gene. The CDR3 spans 14 residues. The V end was cut by 4 bases, the J end by 1 base, with 11 bases between. The germline gives CDR1 SGHNT, CDR2 YYREEE (reference sequence). For the CDR3, the DNA is TGTGCCAGCAGCCCCCTGAGTGGTAACTATGGCTACACCTTC. Protein: CASSPLSGNYGYTF.

The rearrangement links TRBV5-1 to TRBJ2-5, with 13 bases fitting TRBD2. From germline, CDR1 is SGHRS and CDR2 YFSETQ. Trimming took 5 bases from V and 5 from J; bases not matched to a gene: 6. The CDR3 loop spans 15 amino acids. CDR3 nucleotide sequence: TGCGCCAGCAGTCGACTAGCGGGGGGTGGTGAGACCCAGTACTTC. It translates to CASSRLAGGGETQYF.

CDR3 sequence: CASSPLNAGEKLFF. CDR3 nucleotide sequence: TGTGCCAGCAGTCCCCTCAACGCGGGTGAAAAACTGTTTTTT. The genes are TRBV6-5 and TRBJ1-4; no clear D gene. CDR3 length: 14 residues. In germline, CDR1 is MNHEY, CDR2 SVGAGI. Trimming shortened V by 5 bases and J by 7 bases, and 14 bases separated the two germline ends.

The chain combines TRBV6-1 with TRBJ1-1; D is unresolved. This CDR3 region has 15 residues. Between the trimmed V and J ends, which lost 1 base and 6 bases, there was a span of 15 bases. Looked up from germline, CDR1 is MNHNS and CDR2 is SASEGT. The chain's CDR3 is CASSEVVGQRAEAFF. The CDR3 coding sequence is TGTGCCAGCAGTGAAGTAGTAGGGCAGAGGGCTGAAGCTTTCTTT.

This sequence joins TRBV29-1 and TRBJ2-2; D remains ambiguous. The V and J ends lost 4 bases and 5 bases respectively, with 8 bases between them. This CDR3 has 12 amino acids. Germline values: CDR1 SQVTM, CDR2 ANQGSEA. The CDR3 DNA reads TGCAGCGTTGGAGAGAGGACCGGGGAGCTGTTTTTT. Its translation: CSVGERTGELFF.

The CDR3: CASSRRDTQYF. As DNA, the CDR3 is TGTGCCAGCAGCCGGAGGGATACGCAGTATTTT. This chain uses TRBV7-2 with TRBJ2-3; D perhaps matches TRBD2 (5 bases). Germline V gives CDR1 SGHTA, CDR2 FQGNSA. Trimming cost V 5 bases and J 6 bases, with 6 bases left between them. The CDR3 extends over 11 amino acids.

The V and J genes are TRBV2 and TRBJ2-1, with 11 positions matching TRBD2. V shed 7 bases and J 7 bases; nucleotides not matched to a gene: 9. Germline values: CDR1 SNHLY, CDR2 FYNNEI. This CDR3 is 15 amino acids long. CDR3 residues: CASTVTSGGLNEQFF. The CDR3 DNA sequence: TGTGCCAGCACCGTCACTAGCGGGGGACTGAATGAGCAGTTCTTC.

V and J are TRBV28 and TRBJ1-5; a weak D match, TRBD1 (5 bases). The CDR3 consists of 14 residues. The ends were cut back, 6 bases at V and 3 bases at J, with 12 bases in the middle. Germline V lookup: CDR1 MDHEN, CDR2 SYDVKM. The CDR3 DNA reads TGTGCCAGCAGCCTGACAGAGTCCAATCAGCCCCAGCATTTT. The encoded protein is CASSLTESNQPQHF.

V is TRBV5-4 and J is TRBJ2-3, with TRBD2 identical over 7 bases. Per germline, CDR1 SGHNT and CDR2 YYREEE (reference sequence). The CDR3 runs 19 residues. V lost 0 bases, J lost 6 bases, and 19 bases stayed unmatched. The CDR3, as DNA: TGTGCCAGCAGCTTGGGTCTGGGTGTCGGCGGGGGTACCTCGGATACGCAGTATTTT. Residues: CASSLGLGVGGGTSDTQYF.

This chain joins TRBV23-1 and TRBJ1-2; TRBD1 aligns across 9 bases. TRBV23-1 is an ORF for which the function is uncertain. V was clipped by 6 bases and J by 1 base; unmatched bases: 18. The CDR3 spans 19 residues. Here the CDR3 DNA reads TGCGCCAGCAGCCCCGCACCCCGCCCGACAGGGGGAAGTAACTATGGCTACACCTTC. Amino acid sequence: CASSPAPRPTGGSNYGYTF.

In this sample, this clone turned up once. The rearrangement joins TRBV19 to TRBJ1-2; D possibly corresponds to TRBD1 (5 bases). This CDR3 comprises 14 residues. The germline CDR1 and CDR2 sequences are LNHDA and SQIVND (reference sequence). V gave up 7 bases and J gave up 5 bases, with 17 bases separating them. CDR3 nucleotides: TGTGCCAGTACCCCACGTGGGGAGGGGTATGGCTACACCTTC. Translation: CASTPRGEGYGYTF.

This chain links TRBV19 with TRBJ1-2; D possibly corresponds to TRBD1 (6 bases). The germline V gene encodes CDR1 LNHDA and CDR2 SQIVND (reference sequence). The CDR3 has 13 amino acids. Trimming shortened V by 6 bases and J by 8 bases, and 16 bases separated the two germline ends. CDR3 in amino acids: CASSEGGAAGYTF. The CDR3 nucleotides are TGTGCCAGTAGCGAGGGGGGGGCTGCGGGCTACACCTTC.

This chain joins TRBV18 and TRBJ2-7, with 8 bases matching TRBD1. J gave up 2 bases and V 0 bases, and 6 bases lay outside the gene matches. There are 16 residues in the CDR3. The germline V gene has CDR1 KGHSH and CDR2 LQKENI. CDR3 DNA sequence: TGTGCCAGCTCACCACCGAACAGGGGGGATACCTACGAGCAGTACTTC. It is translated as CASSPPNRGDTYEQYF. Full variable domain (outside the CDR3, taken from reference TRBV18 and TRBJ2-7): NAGVMQNPRHLVRRRGQEARLRCSPMKGHSHVYWYRQLPEEGLKFMVYLQKENIIDESGMPKERFSAEFPKEGPSILRIQQVVRGDSAAYFCASSPPNRGDTYEQYFGPGTRLTVT.

The chain recombines TRBV11-2 with TRBJ1-4; 7 bases line up with TRBD1. This CDR3 region has 16 residues. Trimming took 2 bases from V and 7 from J; bases not matched to a gene: 10. Germline V gene data show CDR1 as SGHAT and CDR2 as FQNNGV. CDR3 nucleotides: TGTGCCAGCAGCTTATTTGCTAGGGGGCGCGGTGAAAAACTGTTTTTT. Protein product: CASSLFARGRGEKLFF.